This T cell receptor beta chain is from a study of T cells in Graves' hyperthyroidism and ophthalmopathy. Stability of Graves' hyperthyroidism was defined as absent ophthalmopathy progression within 18 months. Hyperthyroidism was newly diagnosed in patients aged 18 to 65 (duration under 2 months). Fresh 10 ml peripheral blood yielded PBMCs. Amplification of TCR beta CDR3 regions used RNA as the template. HTBI primers drove first-round RT-PCR of the TCR CDR3. TCRdb redid the calling of the multiplex PCR reads with MiXCR, one entry per CDR3 protein. Of 700,000 to 850,000 distinct CDR3 sequences listed, roughly a third were seen once; the top ten hold roughly 30%. The source is a middle-aged woman with Graves' hyperthyroidism. The sequencing sample was made of blood.

The CDR3 reads CAISGAGLRLTF. The CDR3 DNA reads as TGTGCCATCAGTGGTGCGGGGCTCAGACTGACTTTC. The rearrangement joins TRBV10-3 to TRBJ2-6; perhaps TRBD2 as D (6 bases). Germline loops: CDR1 ENHRY, CDR2 SYGVKD. V was cut by 4 bases and J by 16 bases, with 14 bases left in between. The CDR3 consists of 12 residues.